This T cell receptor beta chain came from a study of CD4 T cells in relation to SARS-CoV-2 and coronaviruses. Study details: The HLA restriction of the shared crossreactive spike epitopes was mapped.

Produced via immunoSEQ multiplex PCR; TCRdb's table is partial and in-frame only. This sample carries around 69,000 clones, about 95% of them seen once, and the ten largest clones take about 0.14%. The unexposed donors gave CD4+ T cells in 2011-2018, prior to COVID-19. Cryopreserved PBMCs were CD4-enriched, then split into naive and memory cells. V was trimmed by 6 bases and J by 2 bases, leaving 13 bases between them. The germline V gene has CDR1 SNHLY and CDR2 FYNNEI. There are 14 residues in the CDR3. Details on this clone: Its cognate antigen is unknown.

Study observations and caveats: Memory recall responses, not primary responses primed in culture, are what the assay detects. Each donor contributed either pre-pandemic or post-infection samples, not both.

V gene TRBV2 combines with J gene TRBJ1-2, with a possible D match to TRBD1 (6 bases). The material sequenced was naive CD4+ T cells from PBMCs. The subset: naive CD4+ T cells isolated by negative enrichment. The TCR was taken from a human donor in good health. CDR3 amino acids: CASSTQGKNYGYTF. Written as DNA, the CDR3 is TGTGCCAGCAGCACACAGGGCAAGAACTATGGCTACACCTTC.